The entry that follows covers one TCR beta chain sequence. Its recognized antigen is unknown. No base quality values were provided; no much bigger clone lies one nucleotide off. These data originate in a study of vaccination effects on CD4 cells after COVID-19 (dated by TCRdb to the early 2020s). Broadly, across the study: Each participant got two doses of an mRNA SARS-CoV-2 vaccine, either BNT162b2 or mRNA-1273. In the study, cultures from other donors were sequenced using the Oncomine TCR Beta short-read assay on an Illumina iSeq 100. SARS-CoV-2 spike-specific CD4+ TCR repertoires from before and after mRNA vaccination were compared in COVID-19 convalescent patients and in infection-naive vaccine recipients. A total of some eleven COVID-19 convalescent patients and a few SARS-CoV-2-naive healthy vaccine recipients were included in the full study. The full study reports these points: The study was limited by a small number of convalescent patients and lacked early post-infection timepoints. Among healthy vaccine recipients, nearly all vaccine-induced clones were SARS-CoV-2 mono-reactive, and just 1 of 255 was cross-reactive with common cold coronaviruses. At late post-vaccination timepoints, both infection-induced and vaccine-induced clones showed marked clonal contraction, consistent with waning T cell responses.

Libraries were made using the immunoSEQ multiplex PCR assay. DNA from the CD4+ T cells that had been cultured and isolated underwent TCR beta CDR3 sequencing. Per the authors' processing: The analysis removed non-productive TCR sequences, trimmed reads to the CDR3 region, and retained only CDR3s that were 7 or more amino acids long. The MANAFEST web app was used to identify antigen-specific clonotypes by comparing expansion in peptide wells with expansion in reference cultures. For clones to be considered positive, expansion at FDR<0.05 versus reference and all other wells, an odds ratio above 5, and a frequency above 0.1% in two replicate wells were required. Clonotypes significantly expanded in SARS-CoV-2 spike wells and in at least one common cold coronavirus spike condition were defined as cross-reactive. CDR3 similarity was assessed by Levenshtein distance with the stringdist R package, and unrooted trees were built with ape in R 3.6.1. Here the immuneACCESS table is served through TCRdb, limited to in-frame sequences with V and J called. Missing clones are a known gap in these copies; in checked studies unresolved V genes cover under half, and the rest lacks a known reason. The V and J calls and the clone size are those of that table, but D and trimming were determined from the DNA. This sample holds tens of thousands of clones; roughly 74% were observed only once. The ten largest clones add up to 2.5% to 3% of the sample.

V loses 3 bases, J loses 6 bases, and the germline ends lie 12 bases apart. CDR1 and CDR2, looked up from the germline V gene (reference sequence), are LNHDA and SQIVND. The CDR3 spans 14 residues, from the cysteine through the phenylalanine. Solely the CDR3 DNA is kept, with 42 bases framed from the first base. The ViraFEST assay stimulated PBMC with viral peptide pools and then used TCR sequencing to identify antigen-specific CD4+ T cell clonotypes by expansion. After about 9 days of culture, CD4+ T cells were isolated with the EasySep CD4+ T cell isolation kit. Healthy vaccine recipients had no prior SARS-CoV-2 infection, confirmed by negative nucleocapsid antibodies before and after vaccination. Roughly 2.1 million PBMC per well were cultured in IMDM with 5% human AB serum, 7.5 to 10 IU/ml IL-2 and gentamicin, plus 10 ug/ml peptides. On days 3 and 7, half of the culture medium was replaced with fresh IL-2-containing medium. Each peptide stimulation condition was cultured in triplicate wells unless otherwise noted. Using Ficoll-Paque Plus gradient centrifugation, PBMC were separated from whole blood and then either used fresh or cryopreserved at -140C. The overlapping peptide pools covered the spike proteins of SARS-CoV-2 and of the common cold coronaviruses HCoV-NL63, HCoV-OC43 and HCoV-229E. Genomic DNA was extracted from cultured CD4+ T cells with the QIAamp micro DNA kit.

This sequence originates from a human donor who received a COVID-19 vaccine. Rearrangement joined TRBV19 to TRBJ2-1; TRBD1 might be the D gene, on 5 matching bases. The input for sequencing was CD4+ T cells from PBMCs cultured with HCoV-NL63 spike peptides, taken before COVID-19 vaccination. The cell subset or site label of this sample denotes: HCoV-NL63 spike overlapping peptide pool stimulation. Read as DNA, the sequence is TGTGCCAGTAGTATGAGTCAGGGTTTCAATGAGCAGTTCTTC. This encodes CASSMSQGFNEQFF. The CDR3, completed at both ends by the reference TRBV19 and TRBJ2-1 genes, gives the full variable domain DGGITQSPKYLFRKEGQNVTLSCEQNLNHDAMYWYRQDPGQGLRLIYYSQIVNDFQKGDIAEGYSVSREKKESFPLTVTSAQKNPTAFYLCASSMSQGFNEQFFGPGTRLTVL.